Below, one T cell receptor (beta chain) is given with its context. In its sample, this clonotype was seen many times. The antigen it recognizes is unknown. No much larger clonotype is one base removed from it; base qualities were not supplied. This sample stems from a study of T cells in Graves' hyperthyroidism and ophthalmopathy (dated by TCRdb to between 2018 and 2020). Concerning the study at large: To identify distinguishing TCR V-J signatures, a discovery cohort of about 100 patients was used, comprising 43 with Graves' ophthalmopathy and under 60 with stable Graves' hyperthyroidism. Prospective prediction of ophthalmopathy was tested in an independent validation cohort consisting of some 18 hyperthyroidism patients and 15 to 17 patients who later progressed to ophthalmopathy. The 100 discovery patients were divided at random into training and test sets in a 7:3 ratio. Thyroid tissue and blood T-cell repertoires from more than 5 Graves' hyperthyroidism patients were also compared in the study. After sampling, hyperthyroidism patients received methimazole starting at 30 mg daily, and ophthalmopathy patients received high-dose intravenous methylprednisolone. The paper describes TCR Vbeta CDR3 sequencing of more than 120 peripheral blood samples, made up of 40 to 45 ophthalmopathy patients, 70 to 75 hyperthyroidism patients and 17 progressor patients.

The CDR3 measures 13 amino acids from cysteine to phenylalanine. Here the CDR3 DNA is all that survives: 39 bases in frame from base 1. As encoded in the germline V gene, CDR1 is SGHRS while CDR2 is YFSETQ. The V end loses 4 bases and the J end loses 5 bases, and a stretch of 13 bases separates them. Graves' hyperthyroidism was defined as stable when no progression to ophthalmopathy occurred over 18 months of follow-up. Hyperthyroidism patients were newly diagnosed, had a disease duration of under 2 months, and were aged 18 to 65 years. Exclusion was applied to patients with uncontrolled infections, other autoimmune diseases, pregnancy or lactation. Diagnoses were based on clinical symptoms, serum thyroxine and TRAb, thyroid ultrasound and orbital computed tomography. Total RNA was extracted with Trizol reagent, and quality was checked on an Agilent 2100 Bioanalyzer. Paper-wide results and their limitations: Most expanded thyroid clonotypes (frequency above 0.001) were also found in blood, which suggests that blood repertoires may mirror thyroid immune responses. A model built on a 13 V-J signature distinguished ophthalmopathy from stable hyperthyroidism, reaching approximately 89% sensitivity and about 81% specificity in cross-validation and 80%/75% in testing. Sample size was not statistically predetermined, and investigators were not blinded to group allocation. In validation, the model predicted progression to ophthalmopathy with approximately 71% sensitivity and approximately 72% specificity, a median of about six months before onset.

The TCR beta CDR3 regions were amplified from the RNA transcripts. The TCR CDR3 was subjected to a first round of RT-PCR using the HTBI primer set and the Qiagen OneStep RT-PCR kit. The libraries were constructed in a second round of multiplex PCR and then size-selected and purified. Libraries were sequenced paired-end with 100 bp reads on an Illumina HiSeq2000. In the authors' own workflow: SOAPnuke was used to process the raw data, throwing out any read that contained adapters or uncalled bases, had a mean Phred below 15, or lacked an exact constant-primer or identifier match. COPE v1.2.5 was used to merge high-quality paired reads, and clonotypes were defined as unique nucleotide sequences. Clonotypes were aligned to IMGT TRBV, TRBD and TRBJ reference segments using MiTCR v1.1. Only V-J combinations with frequency above 0.0001, covering roughly 99% of repertoires, were analysed. The TCS score was defined as the ratio of F50 (clonal expansion) to E x V (chaos), calculated using BLOSUM62-based TCRdist between CDR3 peptides within each V-J. Welch's t-statistics and random forest reduced 500 to 550 V-J features to 13, which were used in a naive Bayes classifier (R e1071). The similarity between thyroid and blood repertoires was quantified using the Morisita-Horn index. The public reads were run again by TCRdb, first through fastp at Q25 and then through MiXCR, and only productive beta chains were kept. A single entry per CDR3 protein holds the most common genes and DNA from its merged rows. TCRdb's processing, not the authors', yielded these V and J calls. This sample holds 500,000 to 750,000 distinct CDR3 sequences; 40% to 55% were observed only once. Jointly, the top ten make up about 8.3% of the sample.

The sequenced material came from peripheral blood or thyroid tissue (not recorded which). In this chain, TRBV5-1 is recombined with TRBJ2-7; 5 matching bases give a weak D call of TRBD1. This sequence was found in a young woman with Graves' hyperthyroidism. The nucleotides are TGCGCCAGCAGCGTCTCAGGGCCGGACGAGCAGTACTTC. It specifies CASSVSGPDEQYF.